A single T cell receptor beta chain is shown here with its context. It was uncontrolled infection, other autoimmune disease, pregnancy or lactation that excluded patients. The sample comes from a study of T cells in Graves' hyperthyroidism and ophthalmopathy. The germline V gene encodes CDR1 LNHDA and CDR2 SQIVND (reference sequence). V was shortened by 3 bases and J by 2 bases, with 11 bases between the two germline ends. The CDR3 totals 15 residues. From RNA transcripts, TCR beta CDR3 regions were amplified. The primer set for the first-round RT-PCR of the TCR CDR3 was HTBI. TCRdb passed the multiplex PCR reads through MiXCR, listing each CDR3 protein once. This table has about 640,000 distinct CDR3 sequences, less than 25% appearing once.

The receptor's source is a man younger than 40 with Graves' ophthalmopathy. V usage is TRBV19 and J usage is TRBJ2-1; D uncertain. Sequencing used blood. As DNA, the CDR3 is TGTGCCAGTAGTATTGGGTCGGAGACCTACAATGAGCAGTTCTTC. It specifies CASSIGSETYNEQFF.